This T cell receptor (beta chain) was identified during a study of HIV-infected patients and healthy controls. The CDR3 has 14 amino acids. Germline CDR1 is LNHDA and CDR2 is SQIVND (reference sequence). Trimming cost V 6 bases and J 0 bases, with 12 bases left between them. TCRdb reprocessed the 5' RACE reads via MiXCR and lists one record per CDR3 protein. Of around 67,000 distinct CDR3 sequences listed, about a sixth are singletons. Sequenced input: CD4+ T cells from blood. The chain employs TRBV19 and TRBJ2-7, with D unclear. This TCR came from a human donor in good health. The CDR3 DNA reads as TGTGCCAGTAGGCGAGATTCGAGCTCCTACGAGCAGTACTTC. Its translation: CASRRDSSSYEQYF.